These 32 T cell receptor beta chains originate from one sample sequenced in a study of cytomegalovirus exposure and HLA in healthy donors. The PCR ran on 60 Vbeta and 13 Jbeta primers. Sequencing used immunoSEQ multiplex PCR; TCRdb keeps in-frame clones, though not all of them. The sample contains some 120,000 clones, roughly 14% of which appear only once. Source material: PBMCs. These receptors were obtained from a woman aged 18 to 35 in good health and CMV-seronegative.

This sequence joins TRBV28 and TRBJ1-6; D might be TRBD1 (6 bases). With 1 base removed from V and 9 bases from J, the gap between germline ends came to 13 bases. In germline, CDR1 is MDHEN, CDR2 SYDVKM. CDR3 length equals 15 residues. The CDR3 spells CASSLSETGSSPLHF. The DNA of the CDR3 is TGTGCCAGCAGTTTATCCGAGACAGGAAGTTCACCCCTCCACTTT.

Only a few counts were recorded for this clone. This chain uses TRBV5-1 with TRBJ2-7, with D possibly matching TRBD1 (6 bases). CDR3 size: 13 residues. Germline assignment: CDR1 SGHRS and CDR2 YFSETQ. Trimming cost V 0 bases and J 3 bases, with 7 bases left between them. In DNA form, the CDR3 reads TGCGCCAGCAGCTTGGCAGGGGTCTACGAGCAGTACTTC. Its protein is CASSLAGVYEQYF.

The chain couples TRBV7-9 to TRBJ1-1, with D uncertain. Per germline, CDR1 SEHNR and CDR2 FQNEAQ (reference sequence). V was clipped by 3 bases and J by 0 bases, with 8 bases between them. The CDR3 extends over 14 amino acids. CDR3 sequence reads: CASSFELLNTEAFF. DNA of the CDR3: TGTGCCAGCAGCTTTGAGCTCCTGAACACTGAAGCTTTCTTT.

V usage is TRBV7-9 and J usage is TRBJ1-2; possibly TRBD1 for D (6 bases). With 5 bases removed from V and 6 bases from J, the gap between germline ends came to 19 bases. This CDR3 has 15 residues. Per germline, CDR1 SEHNR and CDR2 FQNEAQ (reference sequence). The CDR3 bases are TGTGCCAGCAGCACCCAGACTACAGGGTTCCATGGCTACACCTTC. It specifies CASSTQTTGFHGYTF.

The rearrangement uses TRBV4-1 and TRBJ2-5; 14 bases line up with TRBD2. The last part of the DNA fits TRBJ2-7 better; the J call may be wrong. The CDR3 contains 20 residues. Germline CDR1 MGHRA, CDR2 YSYEKL. CDR3 sequence (DNA): TGCGCCAGCAGCCCCCCCGGGACTAGCGGGGGCAACATCCAAACCTACGAGCAGTACTTC. Its translation is CASSPPGTSGGNIQTYEQYF.

The J gene is TRBJ1-6, the V gene TRBV25-1; the D is unclear. This CDR3 is built from 14 residues. V was cut by 3 bases and J by 10 bases, with 13 bases left in between. Germline CDR1 is MGHDK and CDR2 is SYGVNS. In nucleotides, the CDR3 is TGTGCCAGCAGTGATGAGAGGCCCCTCTCACCCCTCCACTTT. Its translation is CASSDERPLSPLHF.

This clone was seen more than once but under ten times. This sequence joins TRBV10-3 and TRBJ2-1; 7 bases are a match to TRBD2. With V trimmed by 9 bases and J by 3 bases, 5 bases remained unmatched. The length of the CDR3 is 13 residues. Germline CDR1 ENHRY, CDR2 SYGVKD. The CDR3 sequence is CAMGGTFYNEQFF. The CDR3 DNA reads TGTGCCATGGGAGGGACTTTCTACAATGAGCAGTTCTTC.

J is TRBJ2-3 and V is TRBV5-1, with 13 bases lining up with TRBD2. Trimming took 5 bases from V and 5 from J; bases not matched to a gene: 8. Germline assignment: CDR1 SGHRS and CDR2 YFSETQ. CDR3 length: 16 residues. Written as DNA, the CDR3 is TGCGCCAGCAGTTACGAACTAGCGGGGGGGAAAGATACGCAGTATTTT. Encoded protein: CASSYELAGGKDTQYF.

This clone was counted only a few times. The rearrangement links TRBV19 to TRBJ1-1; TRBD1 aligns across 8 bases. V dropped 7 bases and J dropped 9; count of bases not matched to a gene: 13. The CDR3 is 14 residues long. Germline loops: CDR1 LNHDA, CDR2 SQIVND (reference sequence). The CDR3 bases are TGTGCCAGTACCAGCAGGACAGGGAGGGGGAAAGCTTTCTTT. Its translation: CASTSRTGRGKAFF.

The sample holds a few counts of this clone. The chain links TRBV30 to TRBJ1-1, with 8 bases aligning to TRBD1. Germline-derived CDR1 and CDR2 are GTSNPN and SVGIG (reference sequence). This CDR3 is 14 amino acids long. Trimming cost V 5 bases and J 2 bases; bases outside gene matches: 7. The CDR3 reads CAWVTGVKNTEAFF. Here the CDR3 DNA reads TGTGCCTGGGTGACAGGGGTAAAAAACACTGAAGCTTTCTTT.

This chain uses TRBV5-1 with TRBJ2-1; 10 bases align to TRBD2. Per germline, CDR1 SGHRS and CDR2 YFSETQ. The junction had 2 bases not matched to a gene; V was cut back by 2 bases and J by 6 bases. The CDR3 consists of 14 residues. The CDR3 loop reads CASSLAGGGNEQFF. For the CDR3, the DNA is TGCGCCAGCAGCTTAGCGGGAGGGGGCAATGAGCAGTTCTTC.

The V call is TRBV9, the J call TRBJ2-1; a possible D gene is TRBD2 (6 bases). CDR3 length: 14 amino acids. V lost 3 bases and J 7 bases, leaving 14 bases between the germline ends. The germline gives CDR1 SGDLS, CDR2 YYNGEE. CDR3 coding DNA: TGTGCCAGCAGCGGAGCCGGACGGGAGAATGAGCAGTTCTTC. It encodes CASSGAGRENEQFF.

This clone was recorded only once. The chain couples TRBV10-2 to TRBJ2-1; 9 bases map to TRBD2. Germline V gene lookup returns CDR1 WSHSY and CDR2 SAAADI. V lost 7 bases and J lost 9; bases outside the gene matches: 10. The CDR3 is 14 residues long. The CDR3 loop reads CASMRGGEISEQFF. The CDR3 nucleotides read TGCGCCAGCATGCGGGGGGGCGAGATTAGTGAGCAGTTCTTC.

This chain uses TRBV5-1 with TRBJ2-7; 11 nucleotides line up with TRBD2. This CDR3 spans 14 amino acids. V trimming: 4 bases; J trimming: 2 bases; junction bases outside the gene matches: 2. The germline V gene has CDR1 SGHRS and CDR2 YFSETQ. The CDR3 is CASSLAGGPYEQYF. In nucleotides, the CDR3 is TGCGCCAGCAGCCTAGCGGGGGGTCCCTACGAGCAGTACTTC.

The chain employs TRBV5-4 and TRBJ2-5; no clear D. V shed 0 bases and J shed 2 bases, with 8 bases lying between them. Per germline, CDR1 SGHNT and CDR2 YYREEE (reference sequence). The CDR3 contains 14 residues. The CDR3 DNA follows: TGTGCCAGCAGCTTGGAGGCAGGTCAAGAGACCCAGTACTTC. Its protein is CASSLEAGQETQYF.

This sequence joins TRBV28 and TRBJ2-1, with 8 nucleotides matching TRBD2. V lost 2 bases to trimming and J lost 6 bases; unmatched junction nucleotides: 9. The CDR3 loop spans 16 amino acids. The germline gives CDR1 MDHEN, CDR2 SYDVKM. The CDR3 nucleotides read TGTGCCAGCAGTTTACCCGGACTAGCAGCCGGCAATGAGCAGTTCTTC. Its protein is CASSLPGLAAGNEQFF. The full variable domain, completed using reference TRBV28 and TRBJ2-1, is DVKVTQSSRYLVKRTGEKVFLECVQDMDHENMFWYRQDPGLGLRLIYFSYDVKMKEKGDIPEGYSVSREKKERFSLILESASTNQTSMYLCASSLPGLAAGNEQFFGPGTRLTVL.

This clone was picked up a small number of times. The CDR3 DNA follows: TGTGCCAGCAGTCCCACGGGGAGTGAAAAACTGTTTTTT. Translation: CASSPTGSEKLFF. J is TRBJ1-4 and V is TRBV25-1; D not certain. The CDR3 totals 13 residues. V lost 5 bases and J 7 bases, leaving 11 bases between the germline ends. CDR1 is MGHDK and CDR2 is SYGVNS in the germline V gene.

This clone was picked up a small number of times. The chain joins TRBV28 to TRBJ1-5; unclear D gene. The V end was cut by 4 bases, the J end by 2 bases, with 15 bases between. The germline CDR1 and CDR2 sequences are MDHEN and SYDVKM. This CDR3 comprises 16 residues. The chain's CDR3 is CASSSVMITGNQPQHF. CDR3 bases: TGTGCCAGCAGTTCGGTAATGATAACCGGCAATCAGCCCCAGCATTTT.

The rearrangement links TRBV15 to TRBJ2-5; the match to TRBD2 covers 13 bases. Germline lookup yields CDR1 LNHNV and CDR2 YYDKDF (reference sequence). The CDR3 runs to 15 residues. The junction had 7 bases not matched to a gene; V was cut back by 1 base and J by 11 bases. CDR3 sequence: CATSRVTGLAGEQYF. As DNA, the CDR3 is TGTGCCACCAGCAGAGTGACCGGACTAGCGGGGGAGCAGTACTTC.

The rearrangement links TRBV28 to TRBJ1-1; D gene uncertain. V was cut by 5 bases and J by 4 bases, with 17 bases left in between. Looked up from germline, CDR1 is MDHEN and CDR2 is SYDVKM. There are 15 residues in the CDR3. This chain's CDR3 is CASSRVGFSSTEAFF. The CDR3 bases are TGTGCCAGCAGTCGGGTCGGGTTCTCGAGCACTGAAGCTTTCTTT. The full variable domain, rest sourced from reference TRBV28 and TRBJ1-1, is DVKVTQSSRYLVKRTGEKVFLECVQDMDHENMFWYRQDPGLGLRLIYFSYDVKMKEKGDIPEGYSVSREKKERFSLILESASTNQTSMYLCASSRVGFSSTEAFFGQGTRLTVV.

This sequence joins TRBV7-8 and TRBJ2-7; 8 bases align to TRBD2. The CDR3 is made up of 15 amino acids. V shed 3 bases, J shed 5 bases, and the junction held 9 bases outside the gene matches. Germline V lookup: CDR1 SGHVS, CDR2 FQNEAQ. CDR3 DNA: TGTGCCAGCAGCTTCTCGGGCGGGGGGCTTGACGAGCAGTACTTC. The encoded protein is CASSFSGGGLDEQYF.

The table lists this clone with a few counts. The chain uses TRBV4-1 and TRBJ2-3, with a tentative D call TRBD2 (6 bases). This CDR3 is built from 16 residues. V lost 2 bases and J 4 bases, leaving 16 bases between the germline ends. CDR1 and CDR2 from the germline V gene are MGHRA and YSYEKL. CDR3 residues: CASSQRLTWGADTQYF. CDR3 nucleotides: TGCGCCAGCAGCCAAAGGTTGACCTGGGGGGCAGATACGCAGTATTTT.

In DNA form, the CDR3 reads TGTGCCAGCAGTTACTCGAGGCTAAAGAATGAGCAGTTCTTC. Protein: CASSYSRLKNEQFF. The chain employs TRBV6-5 and TRBJ2-1; D not resolved. V gave up 0 bases and J gave up 7 bases, with 10 bases separating them. CDR3 length equals 14 residues. The germline CDR1 and CDR2 sequences are MNHEY and SVGAGI.

This chain connects TRBV2 to TRBJ1-1; D gene unclear. The CDR3 totals 16 residues. Germline V lookup: CDR1 SNHLY, CDR2 FYNNEI. Deletions cut 1 base from V and 0 bases from J, with 12 bases between. The CDR3 region is CASSEEARHMNTEAFF. The CDR3 DNA follows: TGTGCCAGCAGTGAAGAGGCGCGGCATATGAACACTGAAGCTTTCTTT.

This clone was counted a few times. V usage is TRBV6-1 and J usage is TRBJ2-2; D perhaps matches TRBD2 (6 bases). The CDR3 runs 14 residues. Germline V gene data show CDR1 as MNHNS and CDR2 as SASEGT. V was pared by 4 bases and J by 6 bases, with 12 bases between. The chain's CDR3 is CASSVVGEAGELFF. DNA of the CDR3: TGTGCCAGCAGTGTGGTAGGGGAGGCCGGGGAGCTGTTTTTT.

This clone has more than one count but fewer than ten. The chain combines TRBV2 with TRBJ1-1, with D perhaps TRBD1 (5 bases). CDR1 and CDR2 (germline): SNHLY, FYNNEI. This CDR3 comprises 13 residues. Trimming removed 4 bases at V and 3 bases at J, with 9 bases between. The CDR3 sequence: CASSVQTDTEAFF. CDR3 DNA: TGTGCCAGCAGTGTTCAGACAGACACTGAAGCTTTCTTT.

In DNA, the CDR3 is TGCGCCAGCAGCCAAGATCTCCTAGCGAGCACAGATACGCAGTATTTT. This translates into CASSQDLLASTDTQYF. This chain links TRBV4-1 with TRBJ2-3, with D perhaps matching TRBD2 (6 bases). This CDR3 contains 16 residues. Germline CDR1 reads MGHRA; CDR2 reads YSYEKL. V lost 0 bases to trimming and J lost 0 bases, with 10 bases between them.

This chain joins TRBV5-1 and TRBJ2-2; 8 nucleotides align to TRBD1. With V trimmed by 4 bases and J by 6 bases, 5 bases remained unmatched. The CDR3 totals 14 residues. The germline V gene has CDR1 SGHRS and CDR2 YFSETQ. The DNA for the CDR3 is TGCGCCAGCAGCCGAGGACAGGGATCCGGGGAGCTGTTTTTT. This encodes CASSRGQGSGELFF.

The V and J genes are TRBV5-6 and TRBJ1-1; a weak D match, TRBD1 (5 bases). Germline lookup yields CDR1 SGHDT and CDR2 YYEEEE. The V gene lost 4 bases and the J gene lost 1 base, with 14 bases spanning the gap. The CDR3 contains 15 residues. The CDR3 DNA reads TGTGCCAGCAGCGGCGGGGGTCGGGCGAACACTGAAGCTTTCTTT. This gives the protein CASSGGGRANTEAFF.

This clone has more than one count but fewer than ten. The chain links TRBV11-1 to TRBJ1-1; 11 bases line up with TRBD1. V trimming: 5 bases; J trimming: 4 bases; junction bases outside the gene matches: 9. The CDR3 sequence is 16 residues long. Germline values: CDR1 SGHAT, CDR2 FQDESV (reference sequence). The CDR3 coding sequence is TGTGCCAGCAGCACCAGGACAGGGGGCGCATCCACTGAAGCTTTCTTT. It codes for CASSTRTGGASTEAFF.

The chain uses TRBV27 and TRBJ2-1; D is unresolved. The germline V and J ends were trimmed by 3 bases and 6 bases, with 9 bases remaining between them. The CDR3 is made up of 13 amino acids. CDR1 MNHEY and CDR2 SMNVEV come from the germline V gene (reference sequence). The CDR3 DNA reads as TGTGCCAGCAGTTTCTCAAGGAGCAATGAGCAGTTCTTC. Its protein is CASSFSRSNEQFF.

This clone was recorded a few times. The rearrangement joins TRBV5-8 to TRBJ1-1, with no clear D. Germline V CDR1 and CDR2: SGHTS, YDEGEE. V was shortened by 4 bases and J by 0 bases, with 4 bases between the two germline ends. CDR3 length equals 12 residues. The CDR3 region is CASSRVNTEAFF. The CDR3 DNA follows: TGTGCCAGCAGCCGAGTGAACACTGAAGCTTTCTTT. The full variable domain, in which reference TRBV5-8 and TRBJ1-1 provide the parts outside the CDR3, is EAGVTQSPTHLIKTRGQQATLRCSPISGHTSVYWYQQALGLGLQFLLWYDEGEERNRGNFPPRFSGRQFPNYSSELNVNALELEDSALYLCASSRVNTEAFFGQGTRLTVV.